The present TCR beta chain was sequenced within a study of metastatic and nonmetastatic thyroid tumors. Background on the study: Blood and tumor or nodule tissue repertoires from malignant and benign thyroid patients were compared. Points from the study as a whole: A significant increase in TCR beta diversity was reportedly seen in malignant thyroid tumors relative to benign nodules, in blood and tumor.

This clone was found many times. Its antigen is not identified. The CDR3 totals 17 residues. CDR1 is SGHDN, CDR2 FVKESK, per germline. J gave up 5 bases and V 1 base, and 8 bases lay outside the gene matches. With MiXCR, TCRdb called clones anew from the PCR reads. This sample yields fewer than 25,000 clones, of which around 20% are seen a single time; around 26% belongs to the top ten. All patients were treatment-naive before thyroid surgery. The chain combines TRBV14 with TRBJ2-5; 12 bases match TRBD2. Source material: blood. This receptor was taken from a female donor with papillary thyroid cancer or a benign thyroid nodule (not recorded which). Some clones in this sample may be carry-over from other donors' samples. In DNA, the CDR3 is TGTGCCAGCAGCCAAGGTAGACTAGCGGGAGTATGGGAGACCCAGTACTTC. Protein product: CASSQGRLAGVWETQYF.